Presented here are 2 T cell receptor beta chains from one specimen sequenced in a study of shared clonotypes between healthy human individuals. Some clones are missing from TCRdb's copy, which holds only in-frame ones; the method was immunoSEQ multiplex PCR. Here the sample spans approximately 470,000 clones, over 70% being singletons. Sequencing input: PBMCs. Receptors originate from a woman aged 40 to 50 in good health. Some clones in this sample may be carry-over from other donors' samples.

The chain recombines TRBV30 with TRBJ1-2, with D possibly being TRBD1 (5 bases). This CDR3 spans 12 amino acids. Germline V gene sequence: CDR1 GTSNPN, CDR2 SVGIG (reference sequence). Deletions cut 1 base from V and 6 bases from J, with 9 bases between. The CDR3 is CAWSAGGHGYTF. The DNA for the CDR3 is TGTGCCTGGAGTGCGGGGGGACATGGCTACACCTTC.

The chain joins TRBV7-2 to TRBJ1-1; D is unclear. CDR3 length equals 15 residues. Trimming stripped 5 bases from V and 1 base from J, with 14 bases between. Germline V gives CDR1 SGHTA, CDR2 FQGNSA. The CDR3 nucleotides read TGTGCCAGCAGCCCCGGAACGAACACGAACACTGAAGCTTTCTTT. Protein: CASSPGTNTNTEAFF.